This is a list of T cell receptor beta chains from one sample in a study of cytomegalovirus exposure and HLA in healthy donors. Profiling relied on immunoSEQ multiplex PCR, and the TCRdb table lists in-frame clones only, not all of them. The sample includes about 250,000 clones, approximately 87% of them seen just once. Sequencing was carried out using PBMCs. Receptors originate from a man aged 18 to 30 in good health and CMV-seronegative. Each CDR3 is given with its conserved first and last residue. The D gene is left open where the match is weak. Where a row states a size, it is once, few, many or the class of an expanded clone; other rows omit it.

clone size,D gene,V gene,J gene,CDR3 DNA,CDR3 protein
NA,NA,TRBV14,TRBJ2-1,TGTGCCAGCAGCCAAGATAGAGGTTTCGGTGAGCAGTTCTTC,CASSQDRGFGEQFF
once,NA,TRBV5-1,TRBJ1-3,TGCGCCAGCAGCTTGATGACTCTGGCCCGCGCTGGAAACACCATATATTTT,CASSLMTLARAGNTIYF
NA,TRBD1,TRBV7-9,TRBJ2-1,TGTGCCAGCAGCCGGCAGGGGGCTAATGAGCAGTTCTTC,CASSRQGANEQFF
NA,NA,TRBV5-1,TRBJ2-2,TGCGCCAGCCTAGGTTCGAACACCGGGGAGCTGTTTTTT,CASLGSNTGELFF
NA,NA,TRBV10-3,TRBJ2-7,TGTGCCATCAGTGAGTCGCTGGGAGCAAAATCCTCCTACGAGCAGTACTTC,CAISESLGAKSSYEQYF
NA,NA,TRBV5-4,TRBJ2-7,TGTGCCAGCAGCGAGGAGGGCTCCGAGCAGTACTTC,CASSEEGSEQYF
NA,NA,TRBV7-9,TRBJ2-1,TGTGCCAGCAGCCTCTCCTTAGCCGGGTCCTACAATGAGCAGTTCTTC,CASSLSLAGSYNEQFF
NA,TRBD2,TRBV27,TRBJ2-4,TGTGCCAGCAGTTTAGGTAGCGGGGGAGGATACATTCAGTACTTC,CASSLGSGGGYIQYF
NA,NA,TRBV16,TRBJ1-6,TGTGCCAGCAGCCCGAGGGCAGATTCACCCCTCCACTTT,CASSPRADSPLHF
NA,NA,TRBV28,TRBJ1-5,TGTGCCACGCGGGCCTTGAGCCATCAGCCCCAGCATTTT,CATRALSHQPQHF
once,NA,TRBV2,TRBJ2-3,TGTGCCAGCAGTCAAGCGGGACAAAGCACAGATACGCAGTATTTT,CASSQAGQSTDTQYF
NA,NA,TRBV28,TRBJ1-4,TGTGCCAGCAGTCGACATGCAACTAATGAAAAACTGTTTTTT,CASSRHATNEKLFF
NA,NA,TRBV4-3,TRBJ1-5,TGCGCCAGCAGCCAAGACAGGGGACAGCCCCAGCATTTT,CASSQDRGQPQHF
NA,TRBD2,TRBV7-9,TRBJ2-3,TGTGCCAGCAGCTTAGCGCCCCAGCGGGGGAGCACAGATACGCAGTATTTT,CASSLAPQRGSTDTQYF
NA,NA,TRBV13,TRBJ1-5,TGTGCCAGCAGCTTAGGCGATCAGCCCCAGCATTTT,CASSLGDQPQHF
NA,NA,TRBV7-2,TRBJ2-2,TGTGCCAGCAGCTTGGCAGGGTCGTTGGGCACCGGGGAGCTGTTTTTT,CASSLAGSLGTGELFF
NA,TRBD2,TRBV28,TRBJ2-7,TGTGCCAGCATCGGGACTAGCGAGAACCGAAACGAGCAGTACTTC,CASIGTSENRNEQYF
NA,NA,TRBV27,TRBJ1-5,TGTGCCAGCAGTCCTACCTACGTGGACTTCAATCAGCCCCAGCATTTT,CASSPTYVDFNQPQHF
NA,NA,TRBV7-2,TRBJ2-3,TGTGCCAGCAGCTTAGAGGCCGCGGGAAGCCAGTATTTT,CASSLEAAGSQYF
once,NA,TRBV5-1,TRBJ2-6,TGCGCCAGCAGCTTGGATGGCGGGCTCGGGGCCAACGTCCTGACTTTC,CASSLDGGLGANVLTF
few,NA,TRBV28,TRBJ1-6,TGTGCCAGCAGTGACGCAGCGGGTTCCGACAATTCACCCCTCCACTTT,CASSDAAGSDNSPLHF
few,TRBD2,TRBV28,TRBJ2-7,TGTGCCAGCAGTTCTAACCTGGGACTAGCGTTCTCCTACGAGCAGTACTTC,CASSSNLGLAFSYEQYF
NA,NA,TRBV28,TRBJ2-1,TGTGCCAGCAGCCTCCGGGTGATTTCCTACAATGAGCAGTTCTTC,CASSLRVISYNEQFF
NA,NA,TRBV6-1,TRBJ1-5,TGTGCCAGCGGCCAGGCTAGCAATCAGCCCCAGCATTTT,CASGQASNQPQHF
NA,NA,TRBV6-4,TRBJ2-3,TGTGCCAGCAGTGCCGGTACCACAGATACGCAGTATTTT,CASSAGTTDTQYF
NA,NA,TRBV6-5,TRBJ2-1,TGTGCCAGCAGTTACGGTACAGCGGACCCCGTCGGTGAGCAGTTCTTC,CASSYGTADPVGEQFF
NA,NA,TRBV2,TRBJ1-5,TGTGCCGCAGGGGATTATAGCAATCAGCCCCAGCATTTT,CAAGDYSNQPQHF
NA,NA,TRBV27,TRBJ1-5,TGTGCCAGCAGCGAAGGAAGGGGAGGGAGCTATAGCAATCAGCCCCAGCATTTT,CASSEGRGGSYSNQPQHF
NA,NA,TRBV28,TRBJ1-1,TGTGCCAGCAGTTTATCGGACAGTGAAGCTTTCTTT,CASSLSDSEAFF
NA,NA,TRBV5-1,TRBJ2-3,TGCGCCAGCAGCTTGGATCTTAGCGTAAAGGATACGCAGTATTTT,CASSLDLSVKDTQYF
few,TRBD1,TRBV2,TRBJ1-5,TGTGCCAGCAGTCAGGGGGCAGATTATCAGCCCCAGCATTTT,CASSQGADYQPQHF
NA,TRBD2,TRBV7-9,TRBJ2-2,TGTGCCAGCAGCCCCAGACTAGCGGGGAAGACCGGGGAGCTGTTTTTT,CASSPRLAGKTGELFF
NA,TRBD1,TRBV28,TRBJ2-7,TGTGCCACCATACCGGGACAGAGCTACGAGCAGTACTTC,CATIPGQSYEQYF
NA,TRBD2,TRBV19,TRBJ2-3,TGTGCCACCGCGACTAGCGGGAACACAGATACGCAGTATTTT,CATATSGNTDTQYF
NA,NA,TRBV27,TRBJ2-7,TGTGCCAGCAGTCCGGGAAGTCCCTACGAGCAGTACTTC,CASSPGSPYEQYF
NA,NA,TRBV29-1,TRBJ1-1,TGCAGCGGGCTGAACACTGAAGCTTTCTTT,CSGLNTEAFF
NA,NA,TRBV6-5,TRBJ2-2,TGTGCCAGCAGCCCGGGGTGGGCCGGGGAGCTGTTTTTT,CASSPGWAGELFF
NA,NA,TRBV7-2,TRBJ1-2,TGTGCCAGCAGCCCGACGACGGGGACTTATGGCTACACCTTC,CASSPTTGTYGYTF
NA,TRBD1,TRBV2,TRBJ1-4,TGTGCCAGCCGAGACAGGGTGATATATGAAAAACTGTTTTTT,CASRDRVIYEKLFF
NA,NA,TRBV7-6,TRBJ2-7,TGTGCCAGCAGCTTGAGGGTGGGTACCCACTACGAGCAGTACTTC,CASSLRVGTHYEQYF
NA,NA,TRBV28,TRBJ2-7,TGTGCCAGCAGCAATCCCAGAACCTACGAGCAGTACTTC,CASSNPRTYEQYF